The present entry profiles one TCR beta chain with its context. This clone was counted a single time. Its antigen is not yet known. There are no base qualities to consult, and no much larger clone falls within one base. From the cysteine up to the phenylalanine, the CDR3 has a length of 15 residues. Only the CDR3 DNA stays, 45 bases, in frame from base 1. The germline V end is reduced by 3 bases and the J end by 7 bases; junction bases left unmatched: 3. Per the germline V gene (reference sequence), LNHDA is the CDR1 and SQIVND is the CDR2. Explained via the paper, the time point label denotes: pre-treatment sample, taken before nivolumab and TIL therapy. Baseline tumor samples were excised metastases, mostly pleural nodules or supraclavicular lymph nodes, from the same resection used to grow TIL. Tumors were harvested before any PD-1/PD-L1 blockade; patients then received nivolumab, and those progressing received lymphodepletion, expanded TIL infusion and IL-2. Adults with stage 4 NSCLC were enrolled from late 2017 to January 2020 in a dual-center phase I trial. The samples were obtained from a phase I trial that was single-arm and open-label and tested tumor-infiltrating lymphocyte therapy combined with nivolumab in advanced non-small cell lung cancer. For each resected tumor, portions were snap-frozen in liquid nitrogen and kept at -80 degrees C. Tumor regions of interest were selected on H&E sections using laser-capture macrodissection, ground into approximately 16 mg aliquots, and extracted using Qiagen Allprep kits.

This record belongs to a study of TIL therapy for anti-PD-1-resistant metastatic lung cancer (dated by TCRdb to the early 2020s). Study-level background: Among the enrolled patients, the median age was 54 years (range roughly 38-75), and the median tumor PD-L1 proportion score was around 6%. T cell receptor beta sequencing of tumor and peripheral blood served to follow clonotypes across the tumor, the expanded TIL product, and serial blood samples. Across the cohort, whole-exome sequencing showed a median non-synonymous tumor mutation burden of about 1.6 mutations per megabase. The cohort was composed predominantly of lung adenocarcinoma, with several EGFR-mutant and two ALK-rearranged tumors included, and half of patients were identified as current or former smokers.

TCR beta CDR3 regions were amplified from genomic DNA with the immunoSEQ v3 hsTCRB kit using bias-controlled multiplex PCR. TCR libraries were sequenced on an Illumina NextSeq 500 to approximately 2 million read pairs for survey level or about 5-6.5 million for deep level. Per the source publication's procedure: The immunoSEQ Analyzer software assigned V, D and J genes, filtered out non-productive sequences, and reported clonality. Repertoires of infused TIL and blood were compared using productive Simpson clonality and the Morisita overlap index of productive TRB rearrangements. TCRdb re-hosts the immuneACCESS table, in-frame sequences only. Its copies lack some clones; in the studies checked, an unresolved V gene accounts for under half of them, and the cause for the rest is not known. V and J calls and clone size come straight from that table; D and trimming were deduced from the DNA. The table for this sample lists 45,000 to 50,000 clones; 55% to 75% of them were counted only once. 5.6% of the sample is in the top ten clones.

Overall study outcomes, separate from this receptor: The study protocol defined all tumor marker inferences as exploratory. Higher clonality and lower diversity were observed in expanded TIL cultures than in baseline intratumoral T cells (median clonality around 5.7% vs 31%, p < 0.0001). TIL culture showed high clonal turnover, with many enriched product clones undetected in the baseline tumor, suggesting clonal contraction rather than faithful expansion. Generalizability was limited because the cohort was highly selected, with more treatment-naive, never-smoker and oncogene-addicted patients included than is typical.

The chain joins TRBV19 to TRBJ1-6; TRBD1 lines up with 10 middle nucleotides. This receptor was obtained from a person aged 30 to 80 with non-small cell lung cancer. The source material was tumor tissue, sampled at baseline. The encoded CDR3 is CASSIPGQGNSPLHF. At the DNA level, the sequence is TGTGCCAGTAGTATCCCGGGACAGGGGAATTCACCCCTCCACTTT.